These T cell receptor beta chains were read from a single sample in a study of vaccination and CD4 T cells after COVID-19. A single record per CDR3 protein comes from TCRdb applying MiXCR to the PCR reads. The repertoire holds 4,800 or so distinct CDR3 sequences, with roughly 27% as singletons. No antigen is known for these receptors. The input for sequencing was CD4+ T cells from blood, cultured in vitro, taken after SARS-CoV-2 vaccination. These receptors were collected from a human donor who had recovered from COVID-19. The CDR3 runs from the conserved cysteine through the conserved F or W. The order of the fields is CDR3 protein, CDR3 DNA, clone size, D gene, J gene, V gene. A D gene is named only where the DNA matches it firmly. Size is stated for part of the rows, as once, few or many counts, or as a class when the clone is expanded.

CDR3aa: CASSLNLGQGAAQPQHF
CDR3nt: TGTGCCAGCAGTTTAAATCTTGGTCAGGGGGCCGCTCAGCCCCAGCATTTT
abundance: NA
d_gene: TRBD1
j_gene: TRBJ1-5
v_gene: TRBV28

CDR3aa: CASSLLRTGSTDTQYF
CDR3nt: TGTGCCAGCAGCTTACTGAGGACAGGGAGCACAGATACGCAGTATTTT
abundance: NA
d_gene: TRBD1
j_gene: TRBJ2-3
v_gene: TRBV7-9

CDR3aa: CSARGPWGGGTGQPQHF
CDR3nt: TGCAGTGCTAGAGGGCCCTGGGGAGGGGGAACAGGGCAGCCCCAGCATTTT
abundance: medium-sized
d_gene: NA
j_gene: TRBJ1-5
v_gene: TRBV20-1

CDR3aa: CASSRGQGGNYEQYF
CDR3nt: TGCGCCAGCAGCCGCGGACAGGGGGGAAACTACGAGCAGTACTTC
abundance: NA
d_gene: TRBD1
j_gene: TRBJ2-7
v_gene: TRBV4-1

CDR3aa: CSARVQRGGRTDTQYF
CDR3nt: TGCAGTGCTAGAGTCCAGCGGGGGGGCCGGACAGATACGCAGTATTTT
abundance: few
d_gene: TRBD2
j_gene: TRBJ2-3
v_gene: TRBV20-1

CDR3aa: CASSPRDRANVLTF
CDR3nt: TGTGCCAGCAGTCCGAGGGACAGGGCCAACGTCCTGACTTTC
abundance: NA
d_gene: NA
j_gene: TRBJ2-6
v_gene: TRBV6-1

CDR3aa: CASGQGANTEAFF
CDR3nt: TGTGCCAGCGGACAGGGGGCGAACACTGAAGCTTTCTTT
abundance: NA
d_gene: TRBD1
j_gene: TRBJ1-1
v_gene: TRBV6-4

CDR3aa: CASSPRQGWNYGYTF
CDR3nt: TGTGCCAGCAGCCCTAGACAGGGGTGGAACTATGGCTACACCTTC
abundance: few
d_gene: TRBD1
j_gene: TRBJ1-2
v_gene: TRBV7-9

CDR3aa: CASTIKTSGFYEQYF
CDR3nt: TGTGCCAGCACCATAAAAACCTCCGGGTTCTACGAGCAGTACTTC
abundance: NA
d_gene: NA
j_gene: TRBJ2-7
v_gene: TRBV28

CDR3aa: CASVKNSPLHF
CDR3nt: TGTGCCAGCGTGAAGAATTCACCCCTCCACTTT
abundance: NA
d_gene: NA
j_gene: TRBJ1-6
v_gene: TRBV6-1

CDR3aa: CASRLGRGLTYEQYF
CDR3nt: TGTGCCAGTAGGCTGGGGAGGGGTTTGACCTACGAGCAGTACTTC
abundance: NA
d_gene: TRBD2
j_gene: TRBJ2-7
v_gene: TRBV19

CDR3aa: CSMKRGGPMAETQYF
CDR3nt: TGCAGTATGAAACGGGGGGGGCCGATGGCAGAGACCCAGTACTTC
abundance: few
d_gene: TRBD2
j_gene: TRBJ2-5
v_gene: TRBV20-1

CDR3aa: CASSNTGTGDSEQYF
CDR3nt: TGTGCCAGCAGCAACACCGGGACAGGGGATTCCGAGCAGTACTTC
abundance: NA
d_gene: TRBD1
j_gene: TRBJ2-7
v_gene: TRBV6-1

CDR3aa: CASSLTGSTDTQYF
CDR3nt: TGTGCCAGCAGCTTAACGGGAAGCACAGATACGCAGTATTTT
abundance: few
d_gene: NA
j_gene: TRBJ2-3
v_gene: TRBV7-9

CDR3aa: CASSLWGNYGYTF
CDR3nt: TGTGCCAGCAGTTTGTGGGGTAACTATGGCTACACCTTC
abundance: NA
d_gene: NA
j_gene: TRBJ1-2
v_gene: TRBV28

CDR3aa: CASSPPGKRKETQYF
CDR3nt: TGTGCCAGCAGCCCCCCGGGCAAACGGAAAGAGACCCAGTACTTC
abundance: NA
d_gene: NA
j_gene: TRBJ2-5
v_gene: TRBV11-3

CDR3aa: CASSYHRAPGGGEQYF
CDR3nt: TGTGCCAGCAGCTACCACAGAGCTCCTGGCGGGGGCGAGCAGTACTTC
abundance: medium-sized
d_gene: TRBD2
j_gene: TRBJ2-7
v_gene: TRBV7-9

CDR3aa: CASSLMPGRRSGANVLTF
CDR3nt: TGTGCCAGCAGTTTAATGCCAGGCCGACGGTCTGGGGCCAACGTCCTGACTTTC
abundance: NA
d_gene: NA
j_gene: TRBJ2-6
v_gene: TRBV27

CDR3aa: CASSQDPGRGEQFF
CDR3nt: TGCGCCAGCAGCCAAGATCCCGGGAGAGGTGAGCAGTTCTTC
abundance: NA
d_gene: NA
j_gene: TRBJ2-1
v_gene: TRBV4-3

CDR3aa: CASSEGPSGRAVFF
CDR3nt: TGCGCCAGCAGTGAGGGGCCTAGCGGGAGGGCCGTGTTCTTC
abundance: NA
d_gene: TRBD2
j_gene: TRBJ2-1
v_gene: TRBV10-2

CDR3aa: CASSSRYGSGANVLTF
CDR3nt: TGTGCCAGCAGCTCCCGCTACGGATCTGGGGCCAACGTCCTGACTTTC
abundance: NA
d_gene: NA
j_gene: TRBJ2-6
v_gene: TRBV7-2

CDR3aa: CSARGYRLTGELFF
CDR3nt: TGCAGTGCTAGAGGGTACAGGCTCACCGGGGAGCTGTTTTTT
abundance: NA
d_gene: NA
j_gene: TRBJ2-2
v_gene: TRBV20-1

CDR3aa: CASSYLAGRNQPQHF
CDR3nt: TGTGCCAGCAGTTACCTGGCAGGGCGCAATCAGCCCCAGCATTTT
abundance: medium-sized
d_gene: NA
j_gene: TRBJ1-5
v_gene: TRBV6-2/TRBV6-3

CDR3aa: CASRKGQGVYEQYF
CDR3nt: TGCGCCAGCAGGAAGGGACAGGGAGTTTACGAGCAGTACTTC
abundance: NA
d_gene: TRBD1
j_gene: TRBJ2-7
v_gene: TRBV10-2

CDR3aa: CASSIQLAGNNEQFF
CDR3nt: TGTGCCAGCTCAATCCAACTAGCGGGTAACAATGAGCAGTTCTTC
abundance: NA
d_gene: TRBD2
j_gene: TRBJ2-1
v_gene: TRBV18

CDR3aa: CASSIHPGQAYEQYF
CDR3nt: TGCGCCAGCAGCATACATCCGGGACAGGCCTACGAGCAGTACTTC
abundance: few
d_gene: TRBD1
j_gene: TRBJ2-7
v_gene: TRBV4-3

CDR3aa: CSARSNLADPYEQYF
CDR3nt: TGCAGTGCTAGGTCGAACCTAGCGGATCCCTACGAGCAGTACTTC
abundance: NA
d_gene: TRBD2
j_gene: TRBJ2-7
v_gene: TRBV20-1

CDR3aa: CASSLLRGGINEQFF
CDR3nt: TGTGCCAGCAGCCTGCTGCGGGGGGGGATCAATGAGCAGTTCTTC
abundance: NA
d_gene: TRBD2
j_gene: TRBJ2-1
v_gene: TRBV7-9

CDR3aa: CPSSDLLAYEQYF
CDR3nt: TGTCCCAGCAGTGACCTCCTTGCCTACGAGCAGTACTTC
abundance: NA
d_gene: NA
j_gene: TRBJ2-7
v_gene: TRBV2

CDR3aa: CASSEYEETQYF
CDR3nt: TGTGCCAGCAGTGAATATGAAGAGACCCAGTACTTC
abundance: few
d_gene: NA
j_gene: TRBJ2-5
v_gene: TRBV25-1

CDR3aa: CASSLGSGVETQYF
CDR3nt: TGCGCCAGCAGCCTTGGATCAGGGGTAGAGACCCAGTACTTC
abundance: NA
d_gene: NA
j_gene: TRBJ2-5
v_gene: TRBV4-1

CDR3aa: CASRTGTGVQRNGYTF
CDR3nt: TGTGCCAGCCGGACCGGGACAGGGGTTCAACGGAATGGCTACACCTTC
abundance: NA
d_gene: TRBD1
j_gene: TRBJ1-2
v_gene: TRBV28